This T cell receptor beta chain is from a study of blood T cell repertoires in COVID-19. Study summary: The United States, Italy and Spain were the sources of the acute and convalescent COVID-19 samples. PBMCs, B-cell-depleted T cells, or T cells were the source of the cDNA or gDNA that made up the material.

Per the authors' pipeline: Amplifying reference gene primers gave estimates of nucleated cell counts. The data were produced by immunoSEQ multiplex PCR, yet TCRdb's version contains in-frame clones alone and is incomplete. V and J calls and clone size come straight from that table; D and trimming were deduced from the DNA. The sample records 35,000 to 50,000 clones, 80% to 90% being singletons. Per the germline V gene, CDR1 is MRHNA and CDR2 is SNTAGT. V lost 8 bases and J lost 8; bases outside the gene matches: 10. There are 14 residues in the CDR3. The V gene is TRBV6-4, the J gene TRBJ2-3; 10 nucleotides match TRBD2. The clonotype originates from a man between 65 and 85 years old with active COVID-19. The material sequenced was peripheral blood. This CDR3 reads CASRTSGEFGTQYF. CDR3 bases: TGTGCCAGCCGAACTAGCGGGGAGTTTGGTACGCAGTATTTT.